This paragraph covers one T cell receptor (beta chain) sequence. These data originate in a study of cytomegalovirus exposure and HLA in healthy donors. Germline V lookup: CDR1 SEHNR, CDR2 FQNEAQ (reference sequence). The CDR3 is made up of 15 amino acids. V shed 1 base, J shed 5 bases, and the junction held 4 bases outside the gene matches. Researchers ran the PCR with 60 Vbeta and 13 Jbeta primers. The method was immunoSEQ multiplex PCR; TCRdb's version includes in-frame clones alone and lacks a portion of them. Of approximately 110,000 clones in the sample, roughly 73% were seen once. Input material: PBMCs. The genes are TRBV7-9 and TRBJ2-5; TRBD1 aligns across 10 bases. The sequence derives from a man in his sixties in good health and CMV-seropositive. The CDR3 spells CASSLGDRGLETQYF. The CDR3 DNA reads TGTGCCAGCAGCTTAGGGGACAGGGGCCTCGAGACCCAGTACTTC.